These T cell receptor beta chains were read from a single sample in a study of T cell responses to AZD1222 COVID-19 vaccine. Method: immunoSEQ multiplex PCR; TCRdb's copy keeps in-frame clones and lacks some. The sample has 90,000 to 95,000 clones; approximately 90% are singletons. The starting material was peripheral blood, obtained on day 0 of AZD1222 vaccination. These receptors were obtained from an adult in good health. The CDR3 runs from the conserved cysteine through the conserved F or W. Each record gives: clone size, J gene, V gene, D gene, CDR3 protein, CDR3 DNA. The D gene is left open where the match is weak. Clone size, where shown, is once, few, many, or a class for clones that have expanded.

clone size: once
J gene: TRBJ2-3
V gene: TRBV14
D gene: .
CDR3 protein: CASSPVGGPRGDTQYF
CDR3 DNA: TGTGCCAGCAGTCCCGTCGGTGGTCCGCGGGGAGATACGCAGTATTTT

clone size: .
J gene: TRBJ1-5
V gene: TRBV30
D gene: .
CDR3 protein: CAWSVQVDQPQHF
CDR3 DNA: TGTGCCTGGAGTGTACAAGTGGATCAGCCCCAGCATTTT

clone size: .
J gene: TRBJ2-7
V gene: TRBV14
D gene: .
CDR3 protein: CASSQPGWSREQYF
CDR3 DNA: TGTGCCAGCAGCCAACCGGGGTGGTCTAGGGAGCAGTACTTC

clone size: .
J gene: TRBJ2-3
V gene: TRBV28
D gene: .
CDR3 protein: CASSLMGGADTQYF
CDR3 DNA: TGTGCCAGCAGCCTGATGGGTGGGGCAGATACGCAGTATTTT

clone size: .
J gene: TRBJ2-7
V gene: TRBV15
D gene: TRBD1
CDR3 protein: CATSRGDRSSYEQYF
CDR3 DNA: TGTGCCACCAGCAGAGGGGACAGGAGCTCCTACGAGCAGTACTTC

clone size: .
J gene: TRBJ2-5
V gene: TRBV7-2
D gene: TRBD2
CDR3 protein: CASSLRVGLAETQYF
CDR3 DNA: TGTGCCAGCAGCTTAAGAGTAGGACTAGCGGAGACCCAGTACTTC

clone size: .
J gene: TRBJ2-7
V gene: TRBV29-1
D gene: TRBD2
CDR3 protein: CSFRTSGEGEQYF
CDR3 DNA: TGCAGCTTCCGGACTAGCGGGGAAGGCGAGCAGTACTTC

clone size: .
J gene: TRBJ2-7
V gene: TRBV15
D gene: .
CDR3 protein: CATSRDSRAGSYEQYF
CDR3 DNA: TGTGCCACCAGCAGAGATAGCAGGGCGGGATCCTACGAGCAGTACTTC

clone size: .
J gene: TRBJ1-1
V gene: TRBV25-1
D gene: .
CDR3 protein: CASSESGGTEAFF
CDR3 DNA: TGTGCCAGCAGTGAATCGGGAGGGACTGAAGCTTTCTTT

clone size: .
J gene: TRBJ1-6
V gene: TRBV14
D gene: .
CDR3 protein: CASSQELTTRNSPLHF
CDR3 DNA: TGTGCCAGCAGCCAAGAACTAACAACACGGAATTCACCCCTCCACTTT

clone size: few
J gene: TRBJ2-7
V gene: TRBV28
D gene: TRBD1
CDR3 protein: CASSSMRGQQYF
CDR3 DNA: TGTGCCAGCAGTTCCATGAGGGGGCAGCAGTACTTC

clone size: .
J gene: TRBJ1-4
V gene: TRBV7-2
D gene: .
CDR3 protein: CASSLGGINEKLFF
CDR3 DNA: TGTGCCAGCAGCTTAGGCGGTATTAATGAAAAACTGTTTTTT

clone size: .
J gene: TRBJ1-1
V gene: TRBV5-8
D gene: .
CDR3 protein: CASSLVTEAFF
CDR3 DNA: TGTGCCAGCAGTCTTGTCACTGAAGCTTTCTTT

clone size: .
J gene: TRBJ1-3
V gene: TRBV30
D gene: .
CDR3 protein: CAWSVDRRSGNTIYF
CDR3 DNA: TGTGCCTGGAGTGTTGACAGGCGCTCTGGAAACACCATATATTTT

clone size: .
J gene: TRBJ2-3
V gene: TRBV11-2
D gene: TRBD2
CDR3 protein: CASSPLAGGSTDTQYF
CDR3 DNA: TGTGCCAGCAGCCCACTAGCGGGGGGGAGCACAGATACGCAGTATTTT

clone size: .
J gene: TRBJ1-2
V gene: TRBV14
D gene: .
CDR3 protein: CASSRQGRNYGYTF
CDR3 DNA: TGTGCCAGCAGCCGCCAGGGGAGGAACTATGGCTACACCTTC

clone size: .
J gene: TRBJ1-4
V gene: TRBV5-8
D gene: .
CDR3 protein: CASSPGGYAKEKLFF
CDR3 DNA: TGTGCCAGCAGCCCCGGCGGGTACGCCAAAGAGAAACTGTTTTTT

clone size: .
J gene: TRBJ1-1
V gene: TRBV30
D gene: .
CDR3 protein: CAWQESDTEAFF
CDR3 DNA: TGTGCCTGGCAGGAATCTGACACTGAAGCTTTCTTT

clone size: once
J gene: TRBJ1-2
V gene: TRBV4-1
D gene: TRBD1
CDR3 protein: CASSGLTGGEGYTF
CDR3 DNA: TGCGCCAGCAGCGGATTGACAGGGGGCGAGGGCTACACCTTC

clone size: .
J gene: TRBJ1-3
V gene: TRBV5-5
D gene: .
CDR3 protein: CASSFYGISGNTIYF
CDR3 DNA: TGTGCCAGCAGCTTTTATGGGATCTCTGGAAACACCATATATTTT

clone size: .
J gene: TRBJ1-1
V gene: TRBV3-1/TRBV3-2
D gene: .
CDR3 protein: CASSHEDTEAFF
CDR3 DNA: TGTGCCAGCAGCCACGAGGACACTGAAGCTTTCTTT

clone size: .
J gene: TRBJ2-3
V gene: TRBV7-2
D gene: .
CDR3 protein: CASSGHGGPDTQYF
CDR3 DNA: TGTGCCAGCAGCGGCCACGGGGGACCAGATACGCAGTATTTT

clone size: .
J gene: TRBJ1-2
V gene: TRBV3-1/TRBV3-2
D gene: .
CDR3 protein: CASSPDSWLYGYTF
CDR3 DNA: TGTGCCAGCAGCCCGGACAGCTGGCTCTATGGCTACACCTTC

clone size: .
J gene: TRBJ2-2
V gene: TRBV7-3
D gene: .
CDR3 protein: CASSLGPTVGGPGELFF
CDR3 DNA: TGTGCCAGCAGCTTAGGGCCCACAGTTGGGGGGCCCGGGGAGCTGTTTTTT

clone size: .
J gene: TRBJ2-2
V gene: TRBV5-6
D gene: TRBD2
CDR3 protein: CASSETSGRSITGELFF
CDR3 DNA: TGTGCCAGCAGCGAGACTAGCGGGAGGTCAATCACCGGGGAGCTGTTTTTT

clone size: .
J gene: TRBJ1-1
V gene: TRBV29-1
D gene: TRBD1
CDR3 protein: CSGHRGDTEAFF
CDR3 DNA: TGCAGCGGACACAGGGGGGACACTGAAGCTTTCTTT

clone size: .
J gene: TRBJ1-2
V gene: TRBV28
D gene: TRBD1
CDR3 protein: CASSSIGQGAPNYGYTF
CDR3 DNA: TGTGCCAGCAGTTCCATCGGACAGGGGGCCCCAAACTATGGCTACACCTTC

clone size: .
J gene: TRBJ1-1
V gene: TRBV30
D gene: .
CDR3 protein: CASGRDVMNTEAFF
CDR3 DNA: TGTGCCTCCGGCAGGGACGTTATGAACACTGAAGCTTTCTTT

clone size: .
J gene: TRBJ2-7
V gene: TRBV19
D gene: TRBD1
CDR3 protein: CASSPQTGTYEQYF
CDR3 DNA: TGTGCCAGTAGCCCTCAGACAGGGACCTACGAGCAGTACTTC

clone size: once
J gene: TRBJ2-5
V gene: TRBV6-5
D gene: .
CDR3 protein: CATRHTGARETQYF
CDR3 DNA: TGTGCCACTAGGCATACGGGAGCGCGGGAGACCCAGTACTTC

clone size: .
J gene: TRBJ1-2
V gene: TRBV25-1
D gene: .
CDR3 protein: CASSDITGVYGYTF
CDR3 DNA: TGTGCCAGCAGTGACATAACTGGGGTCTATGGCTACACCTTC

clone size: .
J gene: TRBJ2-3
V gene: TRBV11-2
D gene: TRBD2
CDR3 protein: CASRRGIAGSDTQYF
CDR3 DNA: TGTGCCAGCAGGAGAGGAATAGCGGGGTCAGATACGCAGTATTTT

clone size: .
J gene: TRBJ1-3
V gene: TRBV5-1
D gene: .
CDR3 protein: CASSLAGGSGNTIYF
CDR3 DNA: TGCGCCAGCAGCTTGGCCGGCGGCTCTGGAAACACCATATATTTT

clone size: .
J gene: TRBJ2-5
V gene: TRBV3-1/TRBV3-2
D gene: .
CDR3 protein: CASSQDYGEETQYF
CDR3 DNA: TGTGCCAGCAGCCAAGATTACGGGGAAGAGACCCAGTACTTC

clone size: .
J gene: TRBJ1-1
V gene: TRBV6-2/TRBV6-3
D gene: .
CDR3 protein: CASSYGTGEAFF
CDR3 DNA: TGTGCCAGCAGTTATGGGACGGGTGAAGCTTTCTTT

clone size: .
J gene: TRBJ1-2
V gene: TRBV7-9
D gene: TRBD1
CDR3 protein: CASSPTTGGARYGYTF
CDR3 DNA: TGTGCCAGCAGCCCTACTACAGGGGGCGCCCGCTATGGCTACACCTTC

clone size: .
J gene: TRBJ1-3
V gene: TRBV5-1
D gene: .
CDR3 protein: CASSLDGGTGNTIYF
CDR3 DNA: TGCGCCAGCAGCTTGGACGGTGGAACTGGAAACACCATATATTTT

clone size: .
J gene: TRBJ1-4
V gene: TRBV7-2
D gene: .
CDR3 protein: CASSFWGQKLFF
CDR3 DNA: TGTGCCAGCAGCTTCTGGGGACAAAAACTGTTTTTT

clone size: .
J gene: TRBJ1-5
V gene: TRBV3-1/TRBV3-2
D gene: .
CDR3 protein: CASSPGQSSGQPQHF
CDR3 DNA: TGTGCCAGCAGCCCCGGACAGAGTTCGGGTCAGCCCCAGCATTTT

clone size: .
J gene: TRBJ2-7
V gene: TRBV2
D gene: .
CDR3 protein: CASKRYEQYF
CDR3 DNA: TGTGCCAGCAAACGCTACGAGCAGTACTTC

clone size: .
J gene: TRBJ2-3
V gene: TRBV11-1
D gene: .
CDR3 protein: CASAGRTDTQYF
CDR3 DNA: TGTGCCAGTGCCGGGAGAACAGATACGCAGTATTTT

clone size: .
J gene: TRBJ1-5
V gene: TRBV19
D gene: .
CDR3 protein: CASSNRDIWGNQPQHF
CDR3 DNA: TGTGCCAGTAGCAACCGGGACATCTGGGGCAATCAGCCCCAGCATTTT